Described below is a single T cell receptor (beta chain) sequence and its context. What it binds is not known. The sample belongs to a study of T cell responses to AZD1222 COVID-19 vaccine. Whole-study results and caveats: All repertoire sampling was performed exclusively after the peak T cell response. Most donors were white British and more were female, and clonal diversity was possibly underestimated. With two AZD1222 doses given, Spike-specific TCR breadth and depth both rose.

Only in-frame clones appear in the TCRdb table, and some are missing; sequencing was by immunoSEQ multiplex PCR. The sample lists around 150,000 clones; approximately 80% were seen once. The sample was peripheral blood, taken on day 0 of AZD1222 vaccination. The receptor was derived from an adult in good health.

In DNA form, the CDR3 reads TGTGCCAGCAGTGAAGGATTGCCAGGCAATCAGCCCCAGCATTTT. It specifies CASSEGLPGNQPQHF. V is TRBV2 and J is TRBJ1-5, with no clear D. With 1 base removed from V and 2 bases from J, the gap between germline ends came to 9 bases. Germline V lookup: CDR1 SNHLY, CDR2 FYNNEI. The CDR3 sequence is 15 residues long.